This T cell receptor beta chain was identified in a study of response to subunit inactivated influenza vaccine. Regarding the study as a whole: Each seasonal flu vaccination may recruit only limited new T cells, authors suggested.

In regard to this clonotype: Its antigen is unidentified.

TCRdb used MiXCR to reprocess the RT-PCR reads, holding one entry per CDR3 protein. This table has roughly 570,000 distinct CDR3 sequences, 14% appearing once. The TCR was taken from a man in his forties or fifties who received an inactivated influenza vaccine. The source material was PBMCs from blood, sampled 11 to 12 days after vaccination.

DNA for the CDR3: TGTGCCAGCAGTTACTTCCCCGGGACAGGGGAATTAAAGACCCAGTACTTC. It yields the protein CASSYFPGTGELKTQYF. The chain carries TRBV6-5 and TRBJ2-5, with 10 bases aligning to TRBD1. V was clipped by 1 base and J by 6 bases; unmatched bases: 11. Germline V CDR1 and CDR2: MNHEY, SVGAGI. This CDR3 has 17 amino acids.